One sample yielded the 19 T cell receptor beta chains listed below, sequenced in a study of CD8 T cells in Susac syndrome. RNA in amounts of roughly 0.5 to 1 ug was reverse transcribed with random hexamers. Each CDR3 protein gets one entry after TCRdb re-called the immunoSEQ multiplex PCR reads with MiXCR. The data contain 100,000 to 150,000 distinct CDR3 sequences, about 94% of them seen just once; the ten biggest clones take up approximately 0.12%. The sample consisted of CD4+ T cells from PBMCs. The source is a human donor with multiple sclerosis.

V gene TRBV6-5 combines with J gene TRBJ2-7; TRBD1 is a possible D gene (6 bases). Per germline, CDR1 MNHEY and CDR2 SVGAGI. The CDR3 consists of 14 residues. V dropped 6 bases and J dropped 3 bases, with 15 bases sitting between them. The CDR3 protein is CASREPGQRYEQYF. In DNA, the CDR3 is TGTGCCAGCAGGGAACCGGGACAACGCTACGAGCAGTACTTC.

This chain joins TRBV29-1 and TRBJ1-1; 8 bases map to TRBD1. The CDR3 spans 12 residues. The junction had 5 bases not matched to a gene; V was cut back by 7 bases and J by 4 bases. Germline V gene sequence: CDR1 SQVTM, CDR2 ANQGSEA. The CDR3 nucleotides are TGCAGCGGATCAGGGGGCCGCACTGAAGCTTTCTTT. This codes for CSGSGGRTEAFF.

V and J are TRBV29-1 and TRBJ1-4, with TRBD1 matching 7 bases. This CDR3 is built from 14 residues. V gave up 4 bases and J gave up 5 bases; unmatched junction bases: 7. CDR1 and CDR2 from the germline V gene are SQVTM and ANQGSEA. The CDR3 coding sequence is TGCAGCGTTGTGGACAGGCCCCAAAATGAAAAACTGTTTTTT. Translation gives CSVVDRPQNEKLFF.

The V and J genes are TRBV20-1 and TRBJ2-5; D may be TRBD2 (5 bases). The germline V and J ends were trimmed by 1 base and 2 bases, with 17 bases remaining between them. This CDR3 spans 16 amino acids. Per germline, CDR1 DFQATT and CDR2 SNEGSKA (reference sequence). For the CDR3, the DNA is TGCAGTGCTAGAGGAGACGGAGAGGGCGTTCAAGAGACCCAGTACTTC. Protein sequence: CSARGDGEGVQETQYF.

The CDR3 is CASSLQGGTSYEQYF. CDR3 coding DNA: TGTGCCAGCAGCTTACAGGGAGGAACCTCCTACGAGCAGTACTTC. V usage is TRBV7-2 and J usage is TRBJ2-7; maybe TRBD2 (6 bases). V was pared by 2 bases and J by 0 bases, with 11 bases between. Per the germline V gene, CDR1 is SGHTA and CDR2 is FQGNSA. The CDR3 has 15 amino acids.

This chain uses TRBV29-1 with TRBJ2-1, with TRBD1 matching over 8 bases. Germline values: CDR1 SQVTM, CDR2 ANQGSEA. The length of the CDR3 is 14 residues. V lost 7 bases, J lost 14 bases, and 19 bases stayed unmatched. CDR3 sequence: CSDRTGLESHREFF. The CDR3 DNA reads as TGCAGCGACCGGACAGGGCTTGAGTCCCACCGTGAGTTCTTC.

V and J are TRBV5-1 and TRBJ2-2, with 9 bases matching TRBD2. The germline gives CDR1 SGHRS, CDR2 YFSETQ. V trimming: 0 bases; J trimming: 5 bases; junction bases outside the gene matches: 2. The length of the CDR3 is 15 residues. CDR3 loop: CASSLEAGGTGELFF. The CDR3 DNA follows: TGCGCCAGCAGCTTGGAAGCGGGGGGAACCGGGGAGCTGTTTTTT.

This CDR3 is CASSLDRGRNTEAFF. CDR3 coding DNA: TGTGCCAGTAGTTTGGACAGGGGACGGAACACTGAAGCTTTCTTT. This chain uses TRBV19 with TRBJ1-1; 9 nucleotides line up with TRBD1. J gave up 1 base and V 5 bases, and 5 bases lay outside the gene matches. CDR1 LNHDA and CDR2 SQIVND come from the germline V gene (reference sequence). This CDR3 has 15 amino acids.

The chain uses TRBV7-9 and TRBJ2-3; 11 positions agree with TRBD2. Germline CDR1 and CDR2: SEHNR and FQNEAQ (reference sequence). CDR3 size: 15 residues. V shed 6 bases, J shed 3 bases, and the junction held 5 bases outside the gene matches. Here the CDR3 DNA reads TGTGCCAGCAGTCCCTCTAGCGGGAGGACAGATACGCAGTATTTT. Translation gives CASSPSSGRTDTQYF.

The sample holds a few counts of this clonotype. The rearrangement uses TRBV27 and TRBJ1-5, with 7 bases lining up with TRBD1. Germline CDR1 and CDR2: MNHEY and SMNVEV (reference sequence). Trimming took 2 bases from V and 2 from J; bases not matched to a gene: 3. The CDR3 contains 15 residues. CDR3: CASSLRTGGNQPQHF. The CDR3 DNA is TGTGCCAGCAGTTTAAGAACAGGGGGCAATCAGCCCCAGCATTTT.

The gene calls are TRBV7-2 and TRBJ2-7; the D is unclear. Trimming removed 6 bases at V and 3 bases at J, with 12 bases between. Germline V CDR1 and CDR2: SGHTA, FQGNSA. The length of the CDR3 is 13 residues. The CDR3 loop is CASSYGYNYEQYF. For the CDR3, the DNA is TGTGCCAGCAGTTACGGGTATAACTACGAGCAGTACTTC.

The chain employs TRBV25-1 and TRBJ2-7; D possibly matches TRBD1 or TRBD2 (6 bases each). Germline lookup yields CDR1 MGHDK and CDR2 SYGVNS. The length of the CDR3 is 13 residues. Trimming took 2 bases from V and 6 from J, leaving 11 bases between them. This chain's CDR3 is CASSERGAAEQYF. The DNA of the CDR3 is TGTGCCAGCAGTGAAAGGGGGGCGGCCGAGCAGTACTTC.

V gene TRBV7-2 combines with J gene TRBJ1-6; TRBD1 matches at 7 bases. The CDR3 runs 15 residues. CDR1 is SGHTA and CDR2 is FQGNSA in the germline V gene. V gave up 5 bases and J gave up 8 bases; unmatched junction bases: 9. The DNA of the CDR3 is TGTGCCAGCAGCAACACCGGGACAGTATATTCACCCCTCCACTTT. Translation: CASSNTGTVYSPLHF.

V is TRBV18 and J is TRBJ2-4; D is perhaps TRBD2 (5 bases). The CDR3 is 12 residues long. V gave up 3 bases and J gave up 7 bases, with 7 bases separating them. Germline V lookup: CDR1 KGHSH, CDR2 LQKENI. CDR3: CASSPEENIQYF. DNA for the CDR3: TGTGCCAGCTCACCGGAGGAGAACATTCAGTACTTC. Complete variable domain (other parts from reference TRBV18 and TRBJ2-4): NAGVMQNPRHLVRRRGQEARLRCSPMKGHSHVYWYRQLPEEGLKFMVYLQKENIIDESGMPKERFSAEFPKEGPSILRIQQVVRGDSAAYFCASSPEENIQYFGAGTRLSVL.

The rearrangement uses TRBV3-1 and TRBJ2-1, with 7 bases matching TRBD1. The germline V gene has CDR1 LGHDT and CDR2 YNNKEL (reference sequence). V was pared by 4 bases and J by 7 bases, with 7 bases of the junction left unmatched. The CDR3 contains 14 residues. CDR3 in amino acids: CASSPEARGNEQFF. CDR3 sequence (DNA): TGTGCCAGCAGCCCGGAGGCCAGGGGGAATGAGCAGTTCTTC.

The CDR3 sequence: CASSEAAIHTGELFF. In DNA, the CDR3 is TGTGCCAGCAGTGAAGCCGCCATACACACCGGGGAGCTGTTTTTT. The chain uses TRBV6-1 and TRBJ2-2, with D uncertain. The germline V and J ends were trimmed by 0 bases and 3 bases, with 8 bases remaining between them. Per germline, CDR1 MNHNS and CDR2 SASEGT. The CDR3 contains 15 residues.

This chain uses TRBV20-1 with TRBJ2-3; 15 nucleotides match TRBD2. The CDR3 loop spans 16 amino acids. The J segment lost 3 bases and the V segment lost 6 bases, leaving 7 bases of the junction unmatched. Germline V gives CDR1 DFQATT, CDR2 SNEGSKA (reference sequence). For the CDR3, the DNA is TGCAGTGCAATCGGGACTAGCGGGAGGTTGACAGATACGCAGTATTTT. Amino acids: CSAIGTSGRLTDTQYF.

J is TRBJ2-6 and V is TRBV29-1, with 8 bases aligning to TRBD1. V dropped 6 bases and J dropped 6; count of bases not matched to a gene: 13. This CDR3 region has 16 residues. CDR1 is SQVTM, CDR2 ANQGSEA, per germline. The CDR3 region has the DNA TGCAGCGTGGTAGGACAGGGTCGCTCGGAGGCCAACGTCCTGACTTTC. This gives the protein CSVVGQGRSEANVLTF.

This clonotype was recorded a few times. V and J are TRBV29-1 and TRBJ2-7; D gene ambiguous. This CDR3 region has 11 residues. From germline, CDR1 is SQVTM and CDR2 ANQGSEA. V gave up 4 bases and J gave up 2 bases, with 6 bases separating them. CDR3 in amino acids: CSVGSTYEQYF. CDR3 sequence (DNA): TGCAGCGTTGGGTCAACCTACGAGCAGTACTTC.